The text below deals with one TCR beta chain. Profiled with immunoSEQ multiplex PCR; TCRdb holds only in-frame clones, not every one. The sample gives 200,000 to 250,000 clones, around three quarters of which show up once; approximately 15% is in the top ten. The sample comes from a study of cytotoxic CD8 clonotypes in ibrutinib-treated CLL. Germline CDR1 and CDR2: MGHDK and SYGVNS. V shed 1 base and J shed 0 bases, with 9 bases lying between them. The CDR3 has 16 amino acids. This chain connects TRBV25-1 to TRBJ2-2, with D unresolved. This receptor was taken from a human donor with chronic lymphocytic leukemia. The material sequenced was PBMCs, taken after 24 months of ibrutinib treatment. The DNA of the CDR3 is TGTGCCAGCAGTGAATTGGGCAGATCGAACACCGGGGAGCTGTTTTTT. Translating it yields CASSELGRSNTGELFF.